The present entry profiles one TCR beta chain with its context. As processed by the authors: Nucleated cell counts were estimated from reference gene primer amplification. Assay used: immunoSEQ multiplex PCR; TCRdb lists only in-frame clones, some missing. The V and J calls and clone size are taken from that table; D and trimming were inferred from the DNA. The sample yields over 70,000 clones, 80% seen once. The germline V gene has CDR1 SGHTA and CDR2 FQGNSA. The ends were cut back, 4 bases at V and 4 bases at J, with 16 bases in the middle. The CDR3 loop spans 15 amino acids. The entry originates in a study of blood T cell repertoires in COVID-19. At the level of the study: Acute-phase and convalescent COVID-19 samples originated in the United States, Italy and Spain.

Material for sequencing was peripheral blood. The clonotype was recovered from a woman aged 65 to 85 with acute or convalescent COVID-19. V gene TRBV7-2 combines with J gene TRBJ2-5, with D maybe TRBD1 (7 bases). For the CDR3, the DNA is TGTGCCAGCAGCTCGCAGGGGGGCCCAGGAGAGACCCAGTACTTC. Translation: CASSSQGGPGETQYF.